The 6 T cell receptor beta chains in this list originate from one sample, sequenced in a study of PD-L1 blockade in urothelial cancer. The time point denotes: pretreatment peripheral blood. Some clones are missing from TCRdb's copy, which holds only in-frame ones; the method was immunoSEQ multiplex PCR. The table has about 52,000 clones, about 75% seen once. The input for sequencing was PBMCs, taken around atezolizumab (anti-PD-L1) treatment. The receptors originated from a man aged 70 or older with urothelial cancer.

The chain carries TRBV7-2 and TRBJ2-7, with 11 nucleotides matching TRBD1. After removal of 3 bases from V and 3 bases from J, the junction contained 1 base not matched to a gene. Germline assignment: CDR1 SGHTA and CDR2 FQGNSA. The CDR3 has 14 amino acids. As DNA, the CDR3 is TGTGCCAGCAGCTTCGGGACAGGGGGCTACGAGCAGTACTTC. This translates into CASSFGTGGYEQYF.

The chain links TRBV5-1 to TRBJ2-1; D is perhaps TRBD1 (6 bases). The ends were cut back, 1 base at V and 1 base at J, with 9 bases in the middle. This CDR3 has 15 residues. Germline V gene lookup returns CDR1 SGHRS and CDR2 YFSETQ. CDR3 amino acids: CASSLYGTSYNEQFF. CDR3 nucleotides: TGCGCCAGCAGCTTGTACGGGACATCCTACAATGAGCAGTTCTTC.

This sequence joins TRBV28 and TRBJ2-5, with 9 nucleotides matching TRBD1. CDR1 and CDR2 from the germline V gene are MDHEN and SYDVKM. With 7 bases clipped from V and 4 bases from J, the junction kept 7 bases outside the gene matches. The CDR3 loop spans 14 amino acids. CDR3 sequence reads: CASKTGGTGETQYF. CDR3 DNA sequence: TGTGCCAGCAAGACAGGGGGTACTGGAGAGACCCAGTACTTC.

V usage is TRBV6-1 and J usage is TRBJ1-2; a possible D gene is TRBD1 (5 bases). Per the germline V gene, CDR1 is MNHNS and CDR2 is SASEGT. The V end lost 2 bases, the J end lost 9 bases, and 7 bases lay between the germline ends. The CDR3 has 11 amino acids. CDR3 bases: TGTGCCAGCAGTGAACACAGGAGCTACACCTTC. Its protein product is CASSEHRSYTF.

The genes are TRBV7-2 and TRBJ2-1; 8 bases map to TRBD1. The CDR3 contains 14 residues. Germline values: CDR1 SGHTA, CDR2 FQGNSA. The V and J ends lost 5 bases and 10 bases, in that order; junction bases with no gene match: 10. CDR3 amino acids: CASSPHRGVDEQFF. For the CDR3, the DNA is TGTGCCAGCAGCCCGCACAGGGGGGTGGACGAGCAGTTCTTC.

About this clone itself: An end of the junction differs from the germline gene, which may be a read error. V gene TRBV14 combines with J gene TRBJ2-7; perhaps TRBD2 as D (6 bases). Germline loops: CDR1 SGHDN, CDR2 FVKESK. The CDR3 covers 12 residues. CDR3 nucleotide sequence: TGTGCCAGCAGCCAAGATCTTAGCGGTCCCCTCTTC. Its translation: CASSQDLSGPLF.